Following are 27 T cell receptor beta chains from one sample sequenced in a study of monozygotic twins with cystic fibrosis. Data came from immunoSEQ multiplex PCR; TCRdb stores just in-frame clones and leaves some out. The sample carries 14,000 or so clones, around 87% recorded once. Source material: blood. The receptors shown here come from a boy aged 5-17 years with cystic fibrosis.

The chain recombines TRBV18 with TRBJ2-7; 8 bases match TRBD1. The length of the CDR3 is 16 residues. J was trimmed by 2 bases and V by 2 bases; bases with no gene match: 8. The germline gives CDR1 KGHSH, CDR2 LQKENI. CDR3 loop: CASSPYDTGGAYEQYF. The DNA of the CDR3 is TGTGCCAGCTCACCATACGATACAGGGGGTGCCTACGAGCAGTACTTC.

This chain links TRBV5-6 with TRBJ1-1, with D uncertain. This CDR3 spans 12 amino acids. Germline V lookup: CDR1 SGHDT, CDR2 YYEEEE. V was shortened by 2 bases and J by 2 bases, with 4 bases between the two germline ends. The CDR3 bases are TGTGCCAGCAGCTTCCCAAACACTGAAGCTTTCTTT. Its translation is CASSFPNTEAFF.

The CDR3 spells CSVVPKGRYGYTF. CDR3 in DNA: TGCAGCGTTGTCCCCAAAGGGCGCTATGGCTACACCTTC. V usage is TRBV29-1 and J usage is TRBJ1-2; D remains unclear. V dropped 4 bases and J dropped 4 bases, with 13 bases sitting between them. Germline CDR1 SQVTM, CDR2 ANQGSEA. The CDR3 sequence is 13 residues long. The variable domain in full, with the rest retrieved from reference TRBV29-1 and TRBJ1-2, is SAVISQKPSRDICQRGTSLTIQCQVDSQVTMMFWYRQQPGQSLTLIATANQGSEATYESGFVIDKFPISRPNLTFSTLTVSNMSPEDSSIYLCSVVPKGRYGYTFGSGTRLTVV.

This chain uses TRBV5-1 with TRBJ2-5; TRBD1 aligns across 7 bases. Germline V gene sequence: CDR1 SGHRS, CDR2 YFSETQ. The CDR3 has 15 amino acids. J gave up 0 bases and V 4 bases, and 6 bases lay outside the gene matches. The CDR3 DNA is TGCGCCAGCAGCCAAGGGACAGATTACCAAGAGACCCAGTACTTC. This translates into CASSQGTDYQETQYF.

This chain links TRBV5-1 with TRBJ2-7, with D possibly being TRBD1 (5 bases). Between the trimmed V and J ends, which lost 4 bases and 2 bases, there was a span of 10 bases. The V gene's germline CDR1 is SGHRS and CDR2 YFSETQ. The CDR3 loop spans 13 amino acids. Here the CDR3 DNA reads TGCGCCAGCAGCCTGCAGGGTACCTACGAGCAGTACTTC. It yields the protein CASSLQGTYEQYF.

This rearrangement joins TRBV2 to TRBJ1-1; no clear D. The CDR3 is 15 amino acids. Germline V gene sequence: CDR1 SNHLY, CDR2 FYNNEI. With 6 bases removed from V and 1 base from J, the gap between germline ends came to 15 bases. Here the CDR3 reads CASRTREAWNTEAFF. The CDR3 DNA follows: TGTGCCAGCAGGACCCGGGAGGCGTGGAACACTGAAGCTTTCTTT.

The chain is built from TRBV28 and TRBJ1-3, with D tentatively TRBD1 (6 bases). Between the trimmed V and J ends, which lost 6 bases and 0 bases, there was a span of 15 bases. From germline, CDR1 is MDHEN and CDR2 SYDVKM. The CDR3 extends over 16 amino acids. In DNA form, the CDR3 reads TGTGCCAGCAGCCCGACAGGTATAATCTCTGGAAACACCATATATTTT. Protein product: CASSPTGIISGNTIYF.

The CDR3 loop reads CAWSVAWAGSTGELFF. Written as DNA, the CDR3 is TGTGCCTGGAGTGTAGCCTGGGCGGGGAGCACCGGGGAGCTGTTTTTT. The chain carries TRBV30 and TRBJ2-2; D may be TRBD2 (6 bases). The CDR3 is made up of 16 amino acids. Germline V gene data show CDR1 as GTSNPN and CDR2 as SVGIG (reference sequence). The ends were cut back, 0 bases at V and 4 bases at J, with 15 bases in the middle. Full variable domain (remainder filled in from reference TRBV30 and TRBJ2-2): SQTIHQWPATLVQPVGSPLSLECTVEGTSNPNLYWYRQAAGRGLQLLFYSVGIGQISSEVPQNLSASRPQDRQFILSSKKLLLSDSGFYLCAWSVAWAGSTGELFFGEGSRLTVL.

The chain links TRBV27 to TRBJ1-5; D is unclear. Trimming pared 7 bases from V and 0 bases from J, leaving 13 bases between. The CDR3 spans 15 residues. CDR1 is MNHEY, CDR2 SMNVEV, per germline (reference sequence). The CDR3 reads CASTSGRNSNQPQHF. The CDR3 region has the DNA TGTGCCAGCACCTCCGGGCGGAATAGCAATCAGCCCCAGCATTTT.

The chain links TRBV14 to TRBJ2-3, with a tentative D call TRBD2 (5 bases). CDR3 length: 17 residues. Germline V gene sequence: CDR1 SGHDN, CDR2 FVKESK. V was cut by 5 bases and J by 0 bases, with 18 bases left in between. CDR3 nucleotide sequence: TGTGCCAGCAGCGGAGGACTGTGGCCCCCCAGCACAGATACGCAGTATTTT. This codes for CASSGGLWPPSTDTQYF.

The rearrangement joins TRBV7-9 to TRBJ2-1; 7 bases match TRBD1. V was pared by 2 bases and J by 9 bases, with 7 bases of the junction left unmatched. Germline V gene data show CDR1 as SEHNR and CDR2 as FQNEAQ (reference sequence). CDR3 length equals 14 residues. CDR3 coding DNA: TGTGCCAGCAGCTTACAGGGGGTTGTCGGTGAGCAGTTCTTC. This codes for CASSLQGVVGEQFF.

The rearrangement links TRBV11-2 to TRBJ2-5, with TRBD2 as a possible D gene (5 bases). Trimming removed 11 bases from V and 1 base from J, with 23 bases in between. This CDR3 comprises 16 residues. Germline CDR1 is SGHAT and CDR2 is FQNNGV. CDR3 DNA sequence: TGTGCCTCAAGGAGGAGAGGACCCTCCACCCAAGAGACCCAGTACTTC. Amino acids: CASRRRGPSTQETQYF.

This clone was recorded once. The chain joins TRBV5-1 to TRBJ2-5; 13 bases match TRBD2. With V trimmed by 2 bases and J by 4 bases, 5 bases remained unmatched. The CDR3 spans 16 residues. Germline CDR1 and CDR2: SGHRS and YFSETQ. The CDR3 here is CASSLTSGGAAETQYF. The CDR3 region has the DNA TGCGCCAGCAGCTTAACTAGCGGGGGGGCCGCAGAGACCCAGTACTTC.

The chain joins TRBV6-1 to TRBJ1-2; 7 bases fit TRBD1. Germline assignment: CDR1 MNHNS and CDR2 SASEGT. CDR3 length: 17 residues. Unmatched junction bases numbered 14, after V lost 2 bases and J lost 5 bases. Here the CDR3 reads CASSELDGTVVFYGYTF. DNA for the CDR3: TGTGCCAGCAGTGAACTGGACGGGACAGTCGTTTTTTATGGCTACACCTTC.

This chain connects TRBV6-6 to TRBJ2-7; no definite D call. This CDR3 has 13 residues. Trimming removed 5 bases at V and 2 bases at J, with 10 bases between. CDR1 is MNHNY and CDR2 is SVGAGI in the germline V gene (reference sequence). CDR3 loop: CASSPRSAYEQYF. In DNA, the CDR3 is TGTGCCAGCAGTCCCAGGAGTGCCTACGAGCAGTACTTC.

This chain connects TRBV28 to TRBJ2-2; the D is unclear. V lost 6 bases and J lost 6, with 14 bases in between. The CDR3 is 14 residues long. Germline V lookup: CDR1 MDHEN, CDR2 SYDVKM. The chain's CDR3 is CASRQSRGPGELFF. The CDR3 bases are TGTGCCAGCAGACAATCGAGAGGACCCGGGGAGCTGTTTTTT.

The chain is built from TRBV27 and TRBJ2-6; no reliable D call. The CDR3 contains 17 residues. Trimming cost V 6 bases and J 0 bases, with 15 bases left between them. Per germline, CDR1 MNHEY and CDR2 SMNVEV (reference sequence). The CDR3 DNA reads TGTGCCAGCAGAACATTAGGCAGCCCCTCTGGGGCCAACGTCCTGACTTTC. This gives the protein CASRTLGSPSGANVLTF. Together with reference TRBV27 and TRBJ2-6, the CDR3 gives the full variable domain: EAQVTQNPRYLITVTGKKLTVTCSQNMNHEYMSWYRQDPGLGLRQIYYSMNVEVTDKGDVPEGYKVSRKEKRNFPLILESPSPNQTSLYFCASRTLGSPSGANVLTFGAGSRLTVL.

The chain joins TRBV10-3 to TRBJ1-1; a weak D match, TRBD1 (6 bases). The germline CDR1 and CDR2 sequences are ENHRY and SYGVKD. The CDR3 covers 16 residues. V was clipped by 2 bases and J by 5 bases, with 18 bases between them. In DNA form, the CDR3 reads TGTGCCATCAGTGAGGTGAATGGGCAGGGGATAACTGAAGCTTTCTTT. This gives the protein CAISEVNGQGITEAFF.

The rearrangement uses TRBV5-5 and TRBJ2-3; TRBD2 agrees at 10 bases. Germline V gene sequence: CDR1 SGHKS, CDR2 YYEKEE (reference sequence). CDR3 length equals 17 residues. With 4 bases clipped from V and 6 bases from J, the junction kept 14 bases outside the gene matches. CDR3 sequence (DNA): TGTGCCAGCAGCCTACCTCAACTAGCGGGATTCATGGATACGCAGTATTTT. Its protein product is CASSLPQLAGFMDTQYF.

This clone was observed once. The V call is TRBV30, the J call TRBJ1-2, with D perhaps TRBD1 (5 bases). Deletions cut 5 bases from V and 4 bases from J, with 17 bases between. The germline V gene encodes CDR1 GTSNPN and CDR2 SVGIG (reference sequence). The CDR3 is 14 amino acids. CDR3 amino acids: CAWGRSLGGYGYTF. The CDR3 nucleotides are TGTGCCTGGGGCCGGTCACTCGGGGGCTATGGCTACACCTTC.

Only one count was recorded for this clone. V is TRBV6-1 and J is TRBJ1-1, with D perhaps matching TRBD1 (5 bases). CDR3 length: 15 residues. The germline gives CDR1 MNHNS, CDR2 SASEGT. V dropped 4 bases and J dropped 3 bases, with 15 bases sitting between them. DNA of the CDR3: TGTGCCAGCAGTGTTCAGAGGGGTGAATACACTGAAGCTTTCTTT. It yields the protein CASSVQRGEYTEAFF.

The V and J genes are TRBV7-8 and TRBJ1-5, with D unresolved. CDR1 is SGHVS and CDR2 is FQNEAQ in the germline V gene. The CDR3 is made up of 14 amino acids. Trimming removed 3 bases from V and 5 bases from J, with 11 bases in between. For the CDR3, the DNA is TGTGCCAGCAGCTTTGGAGGGTATTATCAGCCCCAGCATTTT. As protein: CASSFGGYYQPQHF.

This clone was picked up a small number of times. The genes are TRBV14 and TRBJ1-3; no definite D call. The CDR3 extends over 12 amino acids. V gave up 5 bases and J gave up 1 base, with 3 bases separating them. The germline V gene has CDR1 SGHDN and CDR2 FVKESK. The CDR3 nucleotides read TGTGCCAGCAGCAATTCTGGAAACACCATATATTTT. Translation gives CASSNSGNTIYF.

CDR3 bases: TGCGCCAGCAGCTTGGATCTCGGCGGGAGGGAGGGTACGCAGTATTTT. Residues: CASSLDLGGREGTQYF. J is TRBJ2-3 and V is TRBV5-1; 9 bases are a match to TRBD2. Trimming at V came to 0 bases and at J to 8 bases, leaving 10 bases not matched to a gene. There are 16 residues in the CDR3. Germline CDR1 is SGHRS and CDR2 is YFSETQ.

This clone occurred once. The chain recombines TRBV5-5 with TRBJ1-2, with D possibly TRBD1 on 5 matching bases. Germline CDR1 and CDR2: SGHKS and YYEKEE (reference sequence). With 4 bases removed from V and 6 bases from J, the gap between germline ends came to 22 bases. The CDR3 is 16 amino acids. The CDR3 DNA reads as TGTGCCAGCAGCCACCTGGGACCAGCAGTGGGGCATGGCTACACCTTC. The encoded protein is CASSHLGPAVGHGYTF.

The chain uses TRBV28 and TRBJ1-2; D is unclear. V lost 3 bases and J lost 3, with 5 bases in between. The length of the CDR3 is 12 residues. Per germline, CDR1 MDHEN and CDR2 SYDVKM. The CDR3 protein is CASSLNDYGYTF. The DNA for the CDR3 is TGTGCCAGCAGTTTGAATGACTATGGCTACACCTTC.

The chain combines TRBV2 with TRBJ1-5; D is uncertain. The V gene lost 2 bases and the J gene lost 3 bases, with 2 bases spanning the gap. Germline CDR1 and CDR2: SNHLY and FYNNEI. The CDR3 runs 12 residues. The CDR3 sequence: CASSETNQPQHF. For the CDR3, the DNA is TGTGCCAGCAGTGAAACCAATCAGCCCCAGCATTTT.